The present entry profiles one T cell receptor (beta chain) with its context. The antigen remains undetermined. The data were obtained in a study of cytomegalovirus exposure and HLA in healthy donors. General observations from the study: The investigators catalogued under 200 TCR beta chains as cytomegalovirus-associated. Most TCR sequences proved rare, with some public TCRs found in many donors.

The CDR3 spans 14 residues. CDR1 and CDR2 from the germline V gene are SGHRS and YFSETQ. Trimming pared 0 bases from V and 2 bases from J, leaving 6 bases between. The data were produced by immunoSEQ multiplex PCR, yet TCRdb's version contains in-frame clones alone and is incomplete. The table includes more than 55,000 clones, roughly 90% detected once. Sequencing was done on a sample of PBMCs. The J gene is TRBJ1-3, the V gene TRBV5-1; tentatively, D is TRBD1 (5 bases). The sequence came from a man aged 18-30 years in good health and CMV-seronegative. CDR3 coding DNA: TGCGCCAGCAGCTTGGGACAGACTGGAAACACCATATATTTT. Translating gives CASSLGQTGNTIYF.